This record covers a single T cell receptor (beta chain). This sample is part of a study of T-cell reconstitution after alpha-beta-depleted transplantation in children. This CDR3 is 16 amino acids long. Germline V gene data show CDR1 as SGHVS and CDR2 as FQNEAQ. Germline trimming cut 5 bases from V and 4 bases from J; bases unmatched to any gene: 7. Molecular barcoding with unique molecular identifiers was used for the TCRbeta library. TCRdb fed the PCR reads into MiXCR, producing one record per CDR3 protein. The sample consists of about 300,000 distinct CDR3 sequences, 10% of them appearing once. This clonotype was sampled from a boy less than two years old with acute myeloid leukemia, due to receive a stem cell transplant. J is TRBJ2-1 and V is TRBV7-8; 11 bases map to TRBD2. This material consisted of PBMCs, taken before TCRalphabeta/CD19-depleted stem cell transplant. The DNA for the CDR3 is TGTGCCAGCAGCCCCATAGCGGGGGGGGATTACAATGAGCAGTTCTTC. It encodes CASSPIAGGDYNEQFF.